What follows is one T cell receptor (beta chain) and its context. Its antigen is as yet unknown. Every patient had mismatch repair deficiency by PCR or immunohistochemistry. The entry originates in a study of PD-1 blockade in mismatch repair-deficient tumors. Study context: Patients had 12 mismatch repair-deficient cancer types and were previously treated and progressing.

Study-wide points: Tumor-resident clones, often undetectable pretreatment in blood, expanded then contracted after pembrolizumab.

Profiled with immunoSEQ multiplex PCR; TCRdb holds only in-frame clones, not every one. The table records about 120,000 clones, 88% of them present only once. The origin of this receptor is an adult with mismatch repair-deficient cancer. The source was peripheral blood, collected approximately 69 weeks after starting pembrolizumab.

The CDR3 reads CASSVDWGVNTEAFF. As DNA, the CDR3 is TGTGCCAGCAGCGTAGATTGGGGGGTAAACACTGAAGCTTTCTTT. The chain has TRBV9 and TRBJ1-1, with D possibly matching TRBD1 (5 bases). This CDR3 spans 15 amino acids. The V and J ends lost 0 bases and 2 bases respectively, with 11 bases between them. The V gene's germline CDR1 is SGDLS and CDR2 YYNGEE.